This paragraph reports one T cell receptor beta chain. The data were obtained in a study of blood T cell repertoires in COVID-19. Study-wide background: Acute-phase and convalescent COVID-19 samples originated in the United States, Italy and Spain. Sources were T cells, B-cell-depleted T cells, or PBMCs; the material itself was cDNA or gDNA.

The CDR3 is made up of 14 amino acids. V was clipped by 5 bases and J by 1 base, with 12 bases between them. Germline values: CDR1 SGHRS, CDR2 YFSETQ. Assay: immunoSEQ multiplex PCR; the TCRdb copy retains only in-frame clones and omits some. The profile shows roughly 200,000 clones, about nine tenths of them singletons. Sequences were obtained from peripheral blood. This chain joins TRBV5-1 and TRBJ1-1; a possible D gene is TRBD1 (5 bases). The origin of this receptor is an elderly man with acute or convalescent COVID-19. The CDR3 reads CASSWGVRNTEAFF. The CDR3 DNA is TGCGCCAGCAGTTGGGGCGTCAGGAACACTGAAGCTTTCTTT.